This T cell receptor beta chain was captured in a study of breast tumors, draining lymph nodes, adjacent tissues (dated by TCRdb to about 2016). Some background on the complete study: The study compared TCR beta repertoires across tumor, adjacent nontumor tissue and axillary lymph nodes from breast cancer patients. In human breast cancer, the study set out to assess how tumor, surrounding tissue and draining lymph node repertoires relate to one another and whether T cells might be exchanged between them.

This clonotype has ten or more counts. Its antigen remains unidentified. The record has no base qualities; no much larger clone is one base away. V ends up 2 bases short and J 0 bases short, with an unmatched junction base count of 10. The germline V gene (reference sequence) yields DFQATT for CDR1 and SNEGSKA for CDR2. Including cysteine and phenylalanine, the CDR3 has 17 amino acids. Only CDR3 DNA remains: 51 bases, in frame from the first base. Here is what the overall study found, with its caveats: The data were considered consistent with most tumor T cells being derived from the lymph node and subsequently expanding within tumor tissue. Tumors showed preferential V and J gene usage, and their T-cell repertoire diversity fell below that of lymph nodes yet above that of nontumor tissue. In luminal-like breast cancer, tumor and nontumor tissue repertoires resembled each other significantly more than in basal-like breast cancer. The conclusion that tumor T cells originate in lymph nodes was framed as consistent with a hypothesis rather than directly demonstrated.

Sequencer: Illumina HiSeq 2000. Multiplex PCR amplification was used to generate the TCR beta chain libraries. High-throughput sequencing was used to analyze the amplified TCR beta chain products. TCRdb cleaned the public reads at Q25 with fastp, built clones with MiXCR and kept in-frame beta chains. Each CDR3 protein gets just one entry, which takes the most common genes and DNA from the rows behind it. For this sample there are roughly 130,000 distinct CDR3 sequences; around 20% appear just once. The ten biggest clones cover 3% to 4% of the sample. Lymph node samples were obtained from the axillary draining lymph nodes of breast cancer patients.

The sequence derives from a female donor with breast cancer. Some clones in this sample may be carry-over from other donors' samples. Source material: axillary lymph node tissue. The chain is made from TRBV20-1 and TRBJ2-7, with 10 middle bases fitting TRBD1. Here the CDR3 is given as CSARRGGQGRGSYEQYF. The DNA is TGCAGTGCTAGACGGGGGGGACAGGGGAGAGGCTCCTACGAGCAGTACTTC.